Here is one T cell receptor beta chain with its context. Its antigen remains undetermined. No base-level quality is on record; no much larger clone is a single base apart. Memory T cell samples that were not cultured went straight to sequencing right after ex vivo isolation. From peripheral blood mononuclear cells, the researchers isolated CD4+ total memory, central memory, effector memory and circulating T follicular helper cells. The sample originates from a study of CD4 T cell repertoires in COVID-19 listed by TCRdb under 2021. Background for the entire study: To analyze cross-reactivity, the CFSE-low cells were expanded with IL-2 for over eight days and then labeled again and restimulated with spike proteins from other coronaviruses. The study characterized naturally processed CD4+ T cell responses to SARS-CoV-2 spike and nucleoprotein in COVID-19-recovered individuals, using TCR Vbeta sequencing to assess clonal composition. Subset-level TCR Vbeta repertoire analysis of SARS-CoV-2-reactive T cells was performed in a few recovered individuals.

Results and caveats for the whole study, not just this receptor: Between about 7 and 28% of SARS-CoV-2 clonotypes were also detected in secondary cultures stimulated with SARS-CoV and/or HKU1 spike, a finding consistent with cross-reactivity. Two or all three memory subsets shared several of the most expanded SARS-CoV-2-reactive clonotypes, which suggests intraclonal diversification.

CDR1 and CDR2, per the germline V gene (reference sequence), are LNHDA and SQIVND. Inclusive of the bounding cysteine and phenylalanine, the CDR3 is 13 residues long. Kept here is only the CDR3 DNA, which spans 39 bases and is read in frame from base 1. A distance of 10 bases separates the germline ends of V and J, which lose 5 bases and 3 bases respectively. Receptor libraries were prepared by the immunoSEQ multiplex PCR assay. From the authors' description of their analysis: Repertoire overlap between subsets was quantified using the Chao-Jaccard similarity index and counts of shared clonotypes. TCRdb took this table from immuneACCESS and kept in-frame rearrangements with V and J called. Such tables lack part of the clones; where checked against another copy, unresolved V genes explain under half of the gap, and the rest is unexplained. The DNA gave D and trimming, while V, J and clone size come from that table. Present in this sample are about 24,000 clones, about 94% of which were seen just once. In total, the top ten clones hold more than 0.55% of the sample.

Source: circulating follicular helper CD4+ T cells (cTfh) from blood, taken before the COVID-19 pandemic. Read against the paper, the sample's cell subset or site label means: circulating T follicular helper cells. Recombination joined TRBV19 with TRBJ1-2; possibly the D gene is TRBD1, per 5 matching bases. The clonotype originates from a human donor who had COVID-19. The DNA is TGTGCCAGTAGTTTCACAGGTGACTATGGCTACACCTTC. This yields the protein CASSFTGDYGYTF.